Shown below are 31 T cell receptor beta chains from a single sample sequenced in a study of T cells in Graves' hyperthyroidism and ophthalmopathy. Amplification of TCR beta CDR3 regions was performed using RNA transcripts as template. Primed by the HTBI set, a first-round RT-PCR was run on the TCR CDR3. TCRdb reprocessed the multiplex PCR reads with MiXCR, giving one entry per CDR3 protein. This sample yields 270,000 or so distinct CDR3 sequences, of which 25% to 30% are seen a single time; about a quarter belongs to the top ten. The sequencing input was blood. Every receptor here comes from a man between 35 and 55 years old with Graves' hyperthyroidism that later progressed to Graves' ophthalmopathy.

This clonotype has ten or more counts. The chain employs TRBV28 and TRBJ2-5, with D tentatively TRBD1 or TRBD2 (5 bases each). The CDR3 runs to 14 residues. Germline V gene data show CDR1 as MDHEN and CDR2 as SYDVKM. The V gene lost 5 bases and the J gene lost 1 base, with 11 bases spanning the gap. DNA of the CDR3: TGTGCCAGCAGTACTTGGGACGGCCAAGAGACCCAGTACTTC. Residues: CASSTWDGQETQYF.

V usage is TRBV30 and J usage is TRBJ1-1; D may be TRBD1 (6 bases). V was trimmed by 4 bases and J by 2 bases, leaving 14 bases between them. Germline loops: CDR1 GTSNPN, CDR2 SVGIG (reference sequence). The CDR3 runs to 14 residues. This CDR3 is CAWKVGGGNTEAFF. CDR3 DNA sequence: TGTGCCTGGAAGGTGGGGGGCGGCAACACTGAAGCTTTCTTT.

This sequence joins TRBV11-2 and TRBJ2-7, with D possibly TRBD2 on 6 matching bases. This CDR3 is built from 15 residues. Trimming pared 3 bases from V and 3 bases from J, leaving 15 bases between. Germline loops: CDR1 SGHAT, CDR2 FQNNGV. CDR3 sequence reads: CASSFGRRGIYEQYF. For the CDR3, the DNA is TGTGCCAGCAGCTTCGGCAGGAGGGGAATCTACGAGCAGTACTTC.

The chain employs TRBV5-5 and TRBJ2-5; 7 nucleotides agree with TRBD2. V was pared by 5 bases and J by 2 bases, with 9 bases of the junction left unmatched. The germline gives CDR1 SGHKS, CDR2 YYEKEE (reference sequence). CDR3 length: 15 amino acids. The CDR3 DNA reads as TGTGCCAGCAGGTCGGCCCTACTAGCGCAAGAGACCCAGTACTTC. It translates to CASRSALLAQETQYF. The variable domain in full, completed from reference TRBV5-5 and TRBJ2-5, reads DAGVTQSPTHLIKTRGQQVTLRCSPISGHKSVSWYQQVLGQGPQFIFQYYEKEERGRGNFPDRFSARQFPNYSSELNVNALLLGDSALYLCASRSALLAQETQYFGPGTRLLVL.

This clonotype was recorded many times. The chain recombines TRBV29-1 with TRBJ2-5; D possibly uses TRBD1 or TRBD2 (5 bases each). The length of the CDR3 is 12 residues. Looked up from germline, CDR1 is SQVTM and CDR2 is ANQGSEA. The V end was cut by 3 bases, the J end by 5 bases, with 10 bases between. The CDR3 sequence: CSVEGPGETQYF. The CDR3 coding sequence is TGCAGCGTTGAGGGACCCGGGGAGACCCAGTACTTC. The entire variable domain, with the rest obtained from reference TRBV29-1 and TRBJ2-5, is as follows: SAVISQKPSRDICQRGTSLTIQCQVDSQVTMMFWYRQQPGQSLTLIATANQGSEATYESGFVIDKFPISRPNLTFSTLTVSNMSPEDSSIYLCSVEGPGETQYFGPGTRLLVL.

The genes are TRBV28 and TRBJ1-5; a weak D match, TRBD1 (6 bases). CDR1 and CDR2 (germline): MDHEN, SYDVKM. V was pared by 6 bases and J by 4 bases, with 13 bases between. The CDR3 length is 14 residues. The CDR3 DNA reads TGTGCCAGCAGACCTGACAGGATTAATCAGCCCCAGCATTTT. Its protein product is CASRPDRINQPQHF.

This chain links TRBV6-2 or TRBV6-3 with TRBJ2-7; D is uncertain. Trimming took off 3 bases at V and 3 bases at J, with 6 bases between the two ends. The length of the CDR3 is 12 residues. Germline CDR1 is MNHEY and CDR2 is SVGEGT. This chain's CDR3 is CASSYEVYEQYF. The CDR3 DNA is TGTGCCAGCAGTTATGAGGTCTACGAGCAGTACTTC.

The sample holds many counts of this clonotype. A much larger clone sits a single nucleotide away, making a read error possible. The rearrangement joins TRBV11-2 to TRBJ2-4; TRBD2 is a possible D gene (5 bases). The V end lost 5 bases, the J end lost 0 bases, and 11 bases lay between the germline ends. The CDR3 is 15 amino acids. Germline CDR1 is SGHAT and CDR2 is FQNNGV. This CDR3 is CASSPTRGAKNIQYF. Written as DNA, the CDR3 is TGTGCCAGCAGCCCAACACGGGGAGCCAAAAACATTCAGTACTTC.

This clonotype was seen at least ten times. The J gene is TRBJ2-7, the V gene TRBV11-2; D is possibly TRBD1 or TRBD2 (6 bases each). Trimming shortened V by 5 bases and J by 4 bases, and 18 bases separated the two germline ends. The germline V gene encodes CDR1 SGHAT and CDR2 FQNNGV. This CDR3 has 15 residues. CDR3 nucleotides: TGTGCCAGCAGCCCGAACGAGGGGGGTAGGTACGAGCAGTACTTC. Amino acids: CASSPNEGGRYEQYF.

This clonotype was observed at least ten times. The genes are TRBV19 and TRBJ2-7; perhaps TRBD2 as D (5 bases). CDR1 and CDR2 from the germline V gene are LNHDA and SQIVND (reference sequence). The CDR3 totals 11 residues. Trimming stripped 4 bases from V and 6 bases from J, with 7 bases between. The CDR3 DNA reads TGTGCCAGTAGTACCGAGGGCGAGCAGTACTTC. Translated, it gives CASSTEGEQYF.

This clonotype was observed many times. The V and J genes are TRBV4-1 and TRBJ2-2, with TRBD2 matching over 9 bases. The CDR3 sequence is 16 residues long. Germline V gene data show CDR1 as MGHRA and CDR2 as YSYEKL. J was trimmed by 4 bases and V by 0 bases; bases with no gene match: 3. The CDR3, as DNA: TGCGCCAGCAGCCAAGAAGGGACTAGCTTCACCGGGGAGCTGTTTTTT. Translating gives CASSQEGTSFTGELFF.

This clonotype showed up many times. V usage is TRBV29-1 and J usage is TRBJ1-1, with unresolved D. The germline V and J ends were trimmed by 3 bases and 0 bases, with 14 bases remaining between them. Germline CDR1 SQVTM, CDR2 ANQGSEA. This CDR3 is built from 15 residues. The CDR3 DNA is TGCAGCGTTGATAGCTGGGTCAGCATGAACACTGAAGCTTTCTTT. Protein product: CSVDSWVSMNTEAFF.

The rearrangement joins TRBV5-1 to TRBJ2-7; D call uncertain. Between the trimmed V and J ends, which lost 6 bases and 3 bases, there was a span of 10 bases. CDR1 and CDR2 (germline): SGHRS, YFSETQ. This CDR3 region has 12 residues. CDR3 sequence reads: CASKGLDYEQYF. CDR3 DNA: TGCGCCAGCAAGGGTTTGGACTACGAGCAGTACTTC. Full variable domain (remainder filled in from reference TRBV5-1 and TRBJ2-7): KAGVTQTPRYLIKTRGQQVTLSCSPISGHRSVSWYQQTPGQGLQFLFEYFSETQRNKGNFPGRFSGRQFSNSRSEMNVSTLELGDSALYLCASKGLDYEQYFGPGTRLTVT.

This clonotype showed up many times. The chain is built from TRBV12-3 or TRBV12-4 and TRBJ2-7; the match to TRBD2 covers 11 bases. Trimming at V came to 4 bases and at J to 2 bases, leaving 4 bases not matched to a gene. The CDR3 has 15 amino acids. CDR3 sequence: CASSSRLAGTYEQYF. CDR3 DNA sequence: TGTGCCAGCAGTTCGAGACTAGCGGGAACCTACGAGCAGTACTTC.

This clonotype was counted at least ten times. The rearrangement joins TRBV6-5 to TRBJ2-7; tentatively, D is TRBD1 or TRBD2 (5 bases each). V gave up 8 bases and J gave up 1 base, with 15 bases separating them. The CDR3 has 14 residues. In germline, CDR1 is MNHEY, CDR2 SVGAGI. This CDR3 is CASGTGTSSYEQYF. Here the CDR3 DNA reads TGTGCCAGCGGGACCGGGACGAGTTCCTACGAGCAGTACTTC.

In its sample, this clonotype was seen many times. The V gene is TRBV28, the J gene TRBJ2-3; 11 nucleotides line up with TRBD2. The germline V gene has CDR1 MDHEN and CDR2 SYDVKM. This CDR3 spans 15 amino acids. Trimming took 3 bases from V and 8 from J; bases not matched to a gene: 7. The CDR3 reads CASSFTGLAVGTQYF. The CDR3, as DNA: TGTGCCAGCAGTTTCACGGGACTAGCGGTGGGTACGCAGTATTTT.

This clonotype was found a few times. CDR3 bases: TGCAGTGCGCAGACAGGGTTCATTGGCGAGCAGTACTTC. It translates to CSAQTGFIGEQYF. The gene calls are TRBV20-1 and TRBJ2-7; 7 bases map to TRBD1. J was trimmed by 6 bases and V by 6 bases; bases with no gene match: 11. The length of the CDR3 is 13 residues. From germline, CDR1 is DFQATT and CDR2 SNEGSKA (reference sequence).

This clonotype has at least ten counts. The chain carries TRBV6-1 and TRBJ1-5; 8 positions agree with TRBD1. Trimming cost V 6 bases and J 7 bases; bases outside gene matches: 8. CDR1 and CDR2 from the germline V gene are MNHNS and SASEGT. The CDR3 has 14 residues. CDR3 residues: CASSPDRAGQPQHF. CDR3 DNA: TGTGCCAGCAGCCCGGACAGGGCAGGCCAGCCCCAGCATTTT.

This clonotype has ten or more counts. The rearrangement links TRBV12-3 or TRBV12-4 to TRBJ1-5; TRBD1 is a possible D gene (5 bases). This CDR3 contains 15 residues. The V end was cut by 5 bases, the J end by 1 base, with 12 bases between. CDR3 in DNA: TGTGCCAGCAGTGTCTCAGGGTTAAGCAATCAGCCCCAGCATTTT. This codes for CASSVSGLSNQPQHF.

This clonotype showed up many times. The chain combines TRBV9 with TRBJ2-7; 9 bases align to TRBD1. The CDR3 totals 17 residues. The junction had 15 bases not matched to a gene; V was cut back by 4 bases and J by 4 bases. The germline gives CDR1 SGDLS, CDR2 YYNGEE. CDR3 amino acids: CASSPGTGQGLMYEQYF. The CDR3 DNA is TGTGCCAGCAGCCCGGGGACAGGGCAAGGACTCATGTACGAGCAGTACTTC.

This clonotype was seen many times. The rearrangement joins TRBV27 to TRBJ2-2; D may be TRBD1 or TRBD2 (5 bases each). Per germline, CDR1 MNHEY and CDR2 SMNVEV (reference sequence). V was shortened by 5 bases and J by 0 bases, with 13 bases between the two germline ends. This CDR3 has 16 residues. CDR3 bases: TGTGCCAGCAGTGTAACCGGGACGGCGAACACCGGGGAGCTGTTTTTT. Amino acids: CASSVTGTANTGELFF.

This clonotype was detected many times. V is TRBV2 and J is TRBJ2-7; no clear D. Trimming took off 7 bases at V and 2 bases at J, with 9 bases between the two ends. CDR1 and CDR2 from the germline V gene are SNHLY and FYNNEI. The CDR3 loop spans 12 amino acids. CDR3 sequence reads: CASTEQTYEQYF. For the CDR3, the DNA is TGTGCCAGCACGGAACAGACCTACGAGCAGTACTTC. The full variable domain, rest sourced from reference TRBV2 and TRBJ2-7, is EPEVTQTPSHQVTQMGQEVILRCVPISNHLYFYWYRQILGQKVEFLVSFYNNEISEKSEIFDDQFSVERPDGSNFTLKIRSTKLEDSAMYFCASTEQTYEQYFGPGTRLTVT.

This clonotype showed up many times. The chain recombines TRBV19 with TRBJ2-7; D may be TRBD1 (6 bases). Trimming removed 5 bases at V and 3 bases at J, with 11 bases between. The CDR3 has 13 residues. In germline, CDR1 is LNHDA, CDR2 SQIVND (reference sequence). The CDR3 bases are TGTGCCAGTAGTCGGGACATAGGCTACGAGCAGTACTTC. Amino acid sequence: CASSRDIGYEQYF.

The chain employs TRBV7-3 and TRBJ2-7; D gene uncertain. CDR1 is SGHTA and CDR2 is FQGTGA in the germline V gene. Trimming removed 4 bases from V and 4 bases from J, with 11 bases in between. This CDR3 has 13 residues. This chain's CDR3 is CASSSTPGYEQYF. The CDR3 nucleotides are TGTGCCAGCAGCTCCACCCCCGGGTACGAGCAGTACTTC.

Ten or more counts support this clonotype. This chain joins TRBV27 and TRBJ2-6; D remains ambiguous. Per the germline V gene, CDR1 is MNHEY and CDR2 is SMNVEV (reference sequence). Trimming stripped 2 bases from V and 0 bases from J, with 5 bases between. The CDR3 sequence is 15 residues long. In nucleotides, the CDR3 is TGTGCCAGCAGTTTACGGGTCTCTGGGGCCAACGTCCTGACTTTC. Encoded protein: CASSLRVSGANVLTF.

The table lists this clonotype with many counts. The chain combines TRBV6-5 with TRBJ2-5; 8 bases align to TRBD2. CDR1 and CDR2 from the germline V gene are MNHEY and SVGAGI. The CDR3 is made up of 16 amino acids. The ends lost 2 bases at V and 5 bases at J; junction bases unmatched: 10. The CDR3 sequence: CASSYDPAGELETQYF. In DNA form, the CDR3 reads TGTGCCAGCAGTTACGATCCAGCGGGAGAGTTGGAGACCCAGTACTTC.

V gene TRBV27 combines with J gene TRBJ2-5; 7 nucleotides align to TRBD1. Germline-derived CDR1 and CDR2 are MNHEY and SMNVEV (reference sequence). The trim removed 5 bases at V and 5 bases at J, leaving 11 bases unmatched. The length of the CDR3 is 15 residues. Here the CDR3 DNA reads TGTGCCAGCAGTCCACCGGGACAGAATTGGGAGACCCAGTACTTC. Amino acid sequence: CASSPPGQNWETQYF.

This clonotype has ten or more counts. The chain joins TRBV12-3 or TRBV12-4 to TRBJ1-1, with D hard to call. V lost 1 base, J lost 7 bases, and 13 bases lay in between. The CDR3 sequence is 14 residues long. CDR3 DNA sequence: TGTGCCAGCAGTTTAGAGGCGGCTCCGGGTGAAGCTTTCTTT. This codes for CASSLEAAPGEAFF.

The chain carries TRBV25-1 and TRBJ1-2, with D possibly being TRBD1 (5 bases). Germline loops: CDR1 MGHDK, CDR2 SYGVNS. This CDR3 has 13 amino acids. V dropped 1 base and J dropped 6 bases, with 9 bases sitting between them. CDR3 DNA sequence: TGTGCCAGCAGTGAATTGGGAGGGGATGGCTACACCTTC. As protein: CASSELGGDGYTF.

This clonotype was found many times. The V and J genes are TRBV12-3 or TRBV12-4 and TRBJ1-1; perhaps TRBD1 as D (5 bases). This CDR3 spans 13 amino acids. Trimming removed 10 bases from V and 1 base from J, with 13 bases in between. The CDR3: CAISGTANTEAFF. CDR3 nucleotides: TGTGCCATCTCCGGGACGGCGAACACTGAAGCTTTCTTT.

The chain links TRBV12-3 or TRBV12-4 to TRBJ1-2, with a possible D match to TRBD1 (6 bases). The CDR3 sequence is 15 residues long. V was cut by 2 bases and J by 4 bases, with 14 bases left in between. In DNA, the CDR3 is TGTGCCAGCAGTTTAATTGGACAGAGCATCTATGGCTACACCTTC. Translating gives CASSLIGQSIYGYTF.